This record concerns one TCR beta chain sequence. What it binds is not known. TCRdb keeps only in-frame clones here, not all; method: immunoSEQ multiplex PCR. Here the sample spans approximately 88,000 clones, around 92% being singletons. This sample was included in a study of T cell responses to AZD1222 COVID-19 vaccine. Study outcomes and limitations: CD4 TCRs covered the whole spike, strongest at regions 160-218 and 743-854. Reportedly, close to half of spike-specific TCRs are directed against unmutated variant regions. The study found Spike-specific TCR breadth and depth rose after two AZD1222 doses. Mostly white British, mostly female donors; authors suggested clonal diversity may be underestimated.

The source of this sequence is an adult in good health. Sequenced here: peripheral blood, sampled on day 0 of AZD1222 vaccination.

DNA for the CDR3: TGTGCCAGCAGAGGGGACAACAATGAGCAGTTCTTC. Protein product: CASRGDNNEQFF. The V call is TRBV27, the J call TRBJ2-1; a possible D gene is TRBD1 (6 bases). The germline V and J ends were trimmed by 6 bases and 5 bases, with 8 bases remaining between them. CDR1 is MNHEY and CDR2 is SMNVEV in the germline V gene (reference sequence). This CDR3 has 12 residues.